This T cell receptor beta chain came from a study of shared clonotypes between healthy human individuals. Profiling relied on immunoSEQ multiplex PCR, and the TCRdb table lists in-frame clones only, not all of them. The table includes about 110,000 clones, just over 65% detected once. The CDR3 consists of 13 residues. CDR1 SNHLY and CDR2 FYNNEI come from the germline V gene. Trimming took 6 bases from V and 7 from J, leaving 12 bases between them. Donors had no recently reported acute infections or vaccinations and were HIV-negative. The authors combined CD45RO+ cells with CCR7-negative CD45RA+ TemRA cells as CD8 memory.

The sample consisted of memory CD8+ T cells sorted from blood. Subset described: CD45RO+ cells pooled with CCR7-negative TemRA cells. The chain uses TRBV2 and TRBJ2-2, with D possibly called TRBD1 or TRBD2 (5 bases each). This clonotype was obtained from a woman aged 25-40 years in good health. CDR3 sequence (DNA): TGTGCCAGCAGGAGAAGGGACGGCGGGGAGCTGTTTTTT. Its protein product is CASRRRDGGELFF.